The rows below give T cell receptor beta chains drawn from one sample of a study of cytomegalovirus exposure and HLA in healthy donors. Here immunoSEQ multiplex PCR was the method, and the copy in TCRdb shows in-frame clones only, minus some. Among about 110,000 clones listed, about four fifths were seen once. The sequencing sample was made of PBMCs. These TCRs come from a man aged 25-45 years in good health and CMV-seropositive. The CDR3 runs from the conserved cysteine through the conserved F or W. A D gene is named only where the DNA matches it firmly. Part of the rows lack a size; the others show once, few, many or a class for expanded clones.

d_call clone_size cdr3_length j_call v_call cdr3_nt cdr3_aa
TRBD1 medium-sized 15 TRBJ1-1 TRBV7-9 TGTGCCAGCAGCAAAGACAGGGTTCGGTACACTGAAGCTTTCTTT CASSKDRVRYTEAFF
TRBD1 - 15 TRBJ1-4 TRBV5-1 TGCGCCAGCAGCTTGCGTGGGGACAGGGTTGAAAAACTGTTTTTT CASSLRGDRVEKLFF
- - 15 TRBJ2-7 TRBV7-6 TGTGCCAGCAGCTTAGGCTGGTCTGGGTCGGGGGAGCAGTACTTC CASSLGWSGSGEQYF
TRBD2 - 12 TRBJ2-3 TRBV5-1 TGCGCCAGCAGACTAGCGACAGATACGCAGTATTTT CASRLATDTQYF
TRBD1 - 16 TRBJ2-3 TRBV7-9 TGTGCCAGCAGCCAGGACCGACAGGGGGCTTTTGATACGCAGTATTTT CASSQDRQGAFDTQYF
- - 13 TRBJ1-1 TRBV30 TGTGCCTGGAGCGAGGGAACGGGCACTGAAGCTTTCTTT CAWSEGTGTEAFF
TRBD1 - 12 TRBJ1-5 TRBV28 TGTGCCAGCAGACAGGGGGATCAGCCCCAGCATTTT CASRQGDQPQHF
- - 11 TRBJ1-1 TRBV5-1 TGCGCCAGCGAAGGAGAGGCTGAAGCTTTCTTT CASEGEAEAFF
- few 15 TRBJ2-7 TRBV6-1 TGTGCCAGCAGTGCACCGACAGGCCTTATCTACGAGCAGTACTTC CASSAPTGLIYEQYF
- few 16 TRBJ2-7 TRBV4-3 TGCGCCAGCAGCCAAGAAGCAACAGGCGCCCTCTACGAGCAGTACTTC CASSQEATGALYEQYF
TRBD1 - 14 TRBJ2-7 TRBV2 TGTGCCAGCACGGGACAGGGCGTCTACTACGAGCAGTACTTC CASTGQGVYYEQYF
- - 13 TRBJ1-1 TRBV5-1 TGCGCCAGCAGCTTTGGGGGCGATACTGAAGCTTTCTTT CASSFGGDTEAFF
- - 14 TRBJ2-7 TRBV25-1 TGTGCCAGCAGTGACCTAACAGGCCCCTACGAGCAGTACTTC CASSDLTGPYEQYF
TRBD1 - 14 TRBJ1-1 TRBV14 TGTGCCAGCAGCCTCCGACAGGGGTACACTGAAGCTTTCTTT CASSLRQGYTEAFF
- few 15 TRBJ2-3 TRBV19 TGTGCCAGTAGTATAGGGGGGGTTAGCACAGATACGCAGTATTTT CASSIGGVSTDTQYF
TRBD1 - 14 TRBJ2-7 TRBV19 TGTGCCAGCAGAACCGGGACAGGGCCTTACGAGCAGTACTTC CASRTGTGPYEQYF
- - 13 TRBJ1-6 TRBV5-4 TGTGCCAGCAGCATGGGCGGGAGGTCACCCCTCCACTTT CASSMGGRSPLHF
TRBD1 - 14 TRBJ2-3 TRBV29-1 TGCAGCGTTGAAGGGACAGGGAATAGGGATACGCAGTATTTT CSVEGTGNRDTQYF
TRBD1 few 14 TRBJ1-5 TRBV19 TGTGCCAGTAGTACACAGGGGGCCCGGCAGCCCCAGCATTTT CASSTQGARQPQHF
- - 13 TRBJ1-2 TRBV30 TGTGCCTGGAGTGTACAAAGGGGAAGTGGCTACACCTTC CAWSVQRGSGYTF
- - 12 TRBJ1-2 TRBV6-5 TGTGCCAGCAGTGAAGGGGCGGGAGGCTACACCTTC CASSEGAGGYTF
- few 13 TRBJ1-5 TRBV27 TGTGCCAGCAGTTTAGTTCTTAGCCAGCCCCAGCATTTT CASSLVLSQPQHF
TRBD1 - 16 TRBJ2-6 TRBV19 TGTGCCAGTAGTCCGACAGGGGGCTTTGGGGCCAACGTCCTGACTTTC CASSPTGGFGANVLTF
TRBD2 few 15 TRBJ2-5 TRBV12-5 TGTGCTAGTGTCGACCGACGGGGGGGCCAAAAGACCCAGTACTTC CASVDRRGGQKTQYF
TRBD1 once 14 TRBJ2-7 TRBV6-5 TGTGCCAGCTCGCCGGGACAGGGTCGTTGGGAGCAGTACTTC CASSPGQGRWEQYF
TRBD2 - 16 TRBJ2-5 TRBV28 TGTGCCAGCAGTTCCCCTGGAAGCGGGGGCCCAGAAACCCAGTACTTC CASSSPGSGGPETQYF
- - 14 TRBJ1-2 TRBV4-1 TGCGCCAGCAGCCCCCCCCAGGGATGGTATGGCTACACCTTC CASSPPQGWYGYTF
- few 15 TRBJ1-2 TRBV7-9 TGTGCCAGCGGCCGAATGGGTAGGGGAGGATATGGCTACACCTTC CASGRMGRGGYGYTF
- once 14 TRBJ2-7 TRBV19 TGTGCCAGTAGTATGAGGGGGTCCTCCTACGAGCAGTACTTC CASSMRGSSYEQYF
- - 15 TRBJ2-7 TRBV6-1 TGTGCCAGCAGCGGGGGACTTACAAATACCTACGAGCAGTACTTC CASSGGLTNTYEQYF
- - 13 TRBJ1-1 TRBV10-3 TGTGCCATCAGTAGGGAGGGGGACACTGAAGCTTTCTTT CAISREGDTEAFF
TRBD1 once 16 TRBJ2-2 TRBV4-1 TGCGCCAGCAGCCAAACAGGGGTCGGGAACACCGGGGAGCTGTTTTTT CASSQTGVGNTGELFF
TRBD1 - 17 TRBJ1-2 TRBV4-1 TGCGCCAGCAGCCAGCATCCCCAGACGGGACAGGGGGAGGGCTACACCTTC CASSQHPQTGQGEGYTF
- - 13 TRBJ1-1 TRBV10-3 TGTGCCATCAGTGGTCAGGGAATGGCTGAAGCTTTCTTT CAISGQGMAEAFF
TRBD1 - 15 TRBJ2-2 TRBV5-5 TGTGCCAGCAGCGACAGGGGCGGAAGGACCGGGGAGCTGTTTTTT CASSDRGGRTGELFF
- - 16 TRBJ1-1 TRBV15 TGTGCCACCAGCAGAGACCCCCAGGTCATGAACACTGAAGCTTTCTTT CATSRDPQVMNTEAFF
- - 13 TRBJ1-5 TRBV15 TGTGCCACCAGTAGTCGGACTAATCAGCCCCAGCATTTT CATSSRTNQPQHF
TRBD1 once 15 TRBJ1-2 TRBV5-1 TGCGCCAGCAGCTTGGGCCGTGGACAGGGGAGCGGCTACACCTTC CASSLGRGQGSGYTF
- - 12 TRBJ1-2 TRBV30 TGTGCCTGGAGACAGGATAACTATGGCTACACCTTC CAWRQDNYGYTF
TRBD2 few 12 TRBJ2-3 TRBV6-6 TGTGCCAGCAGTAGGGACTACGGCACGCAGTATTTT CASSRDYGTQYF
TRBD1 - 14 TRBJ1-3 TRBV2 TGTGCCAGCAGCACGACAGGGTCTGGAAACACCATATATTTT CASSTTGSGNTIYF
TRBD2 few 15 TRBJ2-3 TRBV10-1 TGCGCCAGCAGTGATTCGGGGGGGCAGCCAGATACGCAGTATTTT CASSDSGGQPDTQYF
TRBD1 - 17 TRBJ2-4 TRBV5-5 TGTGCCAGCAGCTTGGAAGGACAGGGGTTCGCCAAAAACATTCAGTACTTC CASSLEGQGFAKNIQYF
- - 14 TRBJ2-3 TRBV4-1 TGCGCCAGCACCGGAGGGGGGGAAGGAGATACGCAGTATTTT CASTGGGEGDTQYF
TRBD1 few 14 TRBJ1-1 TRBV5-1 TGCGCCAGCGGACACGGACAGGGGGCAGCTGAAGCTTTCTTT CASGHGQGAAEAFF
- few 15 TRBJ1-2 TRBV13 TGTGCCAGCAGCGTGACCGCCGGGAGCAACTATGGCTACACCTTC CASSVTAGSNYGYTF
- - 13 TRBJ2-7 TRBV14 TGTGCCAGCAGCTCTCAGGGGCCGAACGAGCAGTACTTC CASSSQGPNEQYF
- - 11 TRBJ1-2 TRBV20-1 TGCAGTGCTAAAGCTAACTACGGCTACACCTTC CSAKANYGYTF
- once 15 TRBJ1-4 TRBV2 TGTGCCAGCACGGATCGCGGATCCTCGGGTGAAAAACTGTTTTTT CASTDRGSSGEKLFF
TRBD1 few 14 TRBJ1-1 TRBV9 TGTGCCAGCAGCGGGAGACAGGGGGGTCATGAAGCTTTCTTT CASSGRQGGHEAFF
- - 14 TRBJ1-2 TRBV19 TGTGCCAGTAGTATGGGAGGGGCCAACTATGGCTACACCTTC CASSMGGANYGYTF